Ten or more counts support the clone carrying this T cell receptor beta chain. This sample stems from a study of regulatory T cells in long-lasting Graves disease. As to time point: newly diagnosed GD, antithyroid drugs for less than 3 months. PBMC RNA served as the TCR library source. iRepertoire HTBI primers and Arm-PCR of CDR3 regions built TCR beta libraries. TCRdb processed the multiplex PCR reads anew with MiXCR; each CDR3 protein has one entry. This repertoire shows 550,000 or so distinct CDR3 sequences, approximately 12% found once; its top ten account for about 8.9%. This CDR3 spans 15 amino acids. CDR1 is MNHEY and CDR2 is SVGEGT in the germline V gene. Trimming cost V 5 bases and J 5 bases, with 16 bases left between them. A further study also used this sample, focusing on T cells in Graves' hyperthyroidism and ophthalmopathy. That paper notes: In the first-round RT-PCR of the TCR CDR3, the HTBI primer set was used.

Sample: peripheral blood mononuclear cells (PBMCs), taken at new diagnosis, from a patient treated with antithyroid drugs. This chain joins TRBV6-2 or TRBV6-3 and TRBJ2-1; D remains unclear. The receptor was derived from a woman in her thirties with Graves disease. CDR3 sequence reads: CASSSILQRHNEQFF. In DNA, the CDR3 is TGTGCCAGCAGTAGTATCCTCCAGAGGCACAATGAGCAGTTCTTC.